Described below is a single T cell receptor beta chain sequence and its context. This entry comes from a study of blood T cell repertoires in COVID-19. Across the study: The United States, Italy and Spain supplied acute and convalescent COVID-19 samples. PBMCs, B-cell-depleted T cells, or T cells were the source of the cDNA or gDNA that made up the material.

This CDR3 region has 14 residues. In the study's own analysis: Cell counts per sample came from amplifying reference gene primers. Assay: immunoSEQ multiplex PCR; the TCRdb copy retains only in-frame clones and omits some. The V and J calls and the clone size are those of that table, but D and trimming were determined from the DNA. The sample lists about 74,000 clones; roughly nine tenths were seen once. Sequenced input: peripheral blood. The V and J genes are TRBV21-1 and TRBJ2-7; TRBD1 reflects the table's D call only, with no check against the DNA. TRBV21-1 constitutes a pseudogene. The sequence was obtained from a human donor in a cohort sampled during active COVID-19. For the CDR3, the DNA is TGTGCCAGCACCAAACTGGGACAGGGGAACGAGCAGTACTTC. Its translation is CASTKLGQGNEQYF.